The sequence of this T cell receptor (beta chain) was determined in a study of control samples from healthy donors and cancer patients. This clone was detected once. V was trimmed by 6 bases and J by 5 bases, leaving 21 bases between them. The CDR3 covers 16 residues. Germline lookup yields CDR1 PRHDT and CDR2 FYEKMQ (reference sequence). This table comes from immunoSEQ multiplex PCR, and its TCRdb copy is limited to in-frame clones, with some not included. The data show 170,000 or so clones, more than 90% seen once. What was sequenced was blood. This TCR was recovered from a woman aged 40 to 50 in good health. The rearrangement links TRBV13 to TRBJ2-3, with D possibly being TRBD2 (7 bases). CDR3 in DNA: TGTGCCAGCAGGGCGTTTTGGGGGGGCCGGGAAGATACGCAGTATTTT. It is translated as CASRAFWGGREDTQYF.